This paragraph covers one TCR beta chain sequence. Its antigen remains unidentified. Amplification used 60 Vbeta primers and 13 Jbeta primers. Sequencing was performed with immunoSEQ multiplex PCR; in TCRdb, only in-frame clones are kept and a portion is missing. The sample comprises tens of thousands of clones, around 72% of which are singletons, and 3.4% rests with the top ten. Germline-derived CDR1 and CDR2 are LGHNA and YNFKEQ. Trimming took 1 base from V and 2 from J, leaving 14 bases between them. CDR3 length: 17 residues. This sample stems from a study of cytomegalovirus exposure and HLA in healthy donors. Whole-study results and caveats: Among TCR beta chains of equal frequency, HLA-associated ones were more clonally expanded in a later analysis. High sensitivity and specificity were reportedly achieved when the classifier diagnosed cytomegalovirus status.

The rearrangement uses TRBV4-2 and TRBJ2-2; no clear D. The specimen sequenced was PBMCs. The TCR sequence derives from a woman aged 25 to 39 in good health and CMV-seronegative. Written as DNA, the CDR3 is TGTGCCAGCAGCCAAGTCGGGTTAGGAGCAAACACCGGGGAGCTGTTTTTT. Its protein is CASSQVGLGANTGELFF.